What follows describes a single T cell receptor (beta chain). The data originate from a study of Ad26.COV2.S vaccination and SARS-CoV-2 variants. The CDR3 has 15 residues. Germline V gene sequence: CDR1 MDHEN, CDR2 SYDVKM. The ends lost 3 bases at V and 3 bases at J; junction bases unmatched: 4. Described treatment: roughly 20 received Ad26.COV2.S at low or high dose, single or two shots; five or six received placebo; per-sample allocation not given. Sampling occurred on day 63 after the first vaccine or placebo injection. Sequencing used immunoSEQ multiplex PCR; TCRdb keeps in-frame clones, though not all of them. The sample consists of some 290,000 clones, 70% to 90% of them appearing once.

This chain links TRBV28 with TRBJ1-4; 7 bases match TRBD1. This specimen was peripheral blood, taken in a trial of Ad26.COV2.S vaccine versus placebo. This TCR came from a person aged 18-60 years who received the Ad26.COV2.S COVID-19 vaccine or a placebo. The CDR3 bases are TGTGCCAGCAGTTTGCTACAGGGGTCTAATGAAAAACTGTTTTTT. This encodes CASSLLQGSNEKLFF.